This TCR beta chain was found in a study of beta chain features in type 1 diabetes. Study results and caveats: Insertions at VDJ junctions were less frequent in type 1 diabetes patients. These patients also deleted more nucleotides at the same junctions. Type 1 diabetes patients had moderately but significantly shorter TCRB CDR3s in all four CD4+ subsets. Sequencing the cDNA could make cells with high TCR expression show up more than they should.

On this clone: Antigen specificity is unknown.

The CDR3 sequence is 14 residues long. Purity exceeding 95% was reached by all sorted populations. As every portion of the isolated RNA was reverse transcribed, the sequencing read expressed TCRB transcripts. Clones were read by immunoSEQ multiplex PCR, and TCRdb kept only the in-frame ones, dropping some. The table records under 70,000 clones, 50% to 75% of them present only once. The sample taken for sequencing was stem cell memory CD4+ T cells from blood. The TCR comes from a woman aged 25 to 39 with type 1 diabetes. The gene calls are TRBV21-1 and TRBJ1-1; the table assigns TRBD1, which was not confirmed against the DNA. TRBV21-1 is a pseudogene segment. This chain's CDR3 is CASSEEQEGAEAFF. CDR3 bases: TGTGCCAGCAGCGAAGAACAGGAAGGCGCTGAAGCTTTCTTT.